This entry describes one TCR beta chain. Its antigen is unknown. Combining a sample-barcoded 5' primer with a J-beta primer mix, a second PCR ran for about 6 to 11 cycles. All cDNA molecules were each tagged by a template-switch adaptor with 12 random nucleotides. Each CDR3 protein is one row after TCRdb ran MiXCR on the 5' RACE reads. The repertoire holds about 940,000 distinct CDR3 sequences, with about 48% as singletons. This entry is derived from a study of blood T cells in healthy people across ages. The study's findings and limits: When set beside aged donors, long-lived donors presented more naive CD4+ cells and higher diversity. As naive T cell percentage varied, TCR beta diversity correlated strongly with it. Per million T cells, the diversity of TCR beta decreased roughly linearly as age advanced.

CDR1 is SGHDT and CDR2 is YYEEEE in the germline V gene. V was clipped by 4 bases and J by 4 bases, with 20 bases between them. The CDR3 runs 16 residues. The chain employs TRBV5-6 and TRBJ1-2, with TRBD1 as a possible D gene (5 bases). The clonotype originates from a young man in good health. Input material: blood. As DNA, the CDR3 is TGTGCCAGCAGCCGCCAAGAATTAGACAGAGTCTATGGCTACACCTTC. This codes for CASSRQELDRVYGYTF.